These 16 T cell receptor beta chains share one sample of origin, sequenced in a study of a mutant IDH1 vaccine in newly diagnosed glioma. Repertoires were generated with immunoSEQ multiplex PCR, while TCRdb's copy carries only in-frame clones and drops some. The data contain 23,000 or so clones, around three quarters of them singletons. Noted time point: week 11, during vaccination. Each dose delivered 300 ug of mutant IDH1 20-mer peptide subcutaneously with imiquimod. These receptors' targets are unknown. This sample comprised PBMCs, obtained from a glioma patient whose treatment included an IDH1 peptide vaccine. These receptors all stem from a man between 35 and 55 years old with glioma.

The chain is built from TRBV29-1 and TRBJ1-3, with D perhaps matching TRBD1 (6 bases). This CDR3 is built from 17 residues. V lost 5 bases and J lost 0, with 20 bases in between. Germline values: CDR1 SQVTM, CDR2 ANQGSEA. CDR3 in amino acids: CSVTLDRTHSSGNTIYF. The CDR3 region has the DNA TGCAGCGTTACACTGGACAGAACCCACTCCTCTGGAAACACCATATATTTT.

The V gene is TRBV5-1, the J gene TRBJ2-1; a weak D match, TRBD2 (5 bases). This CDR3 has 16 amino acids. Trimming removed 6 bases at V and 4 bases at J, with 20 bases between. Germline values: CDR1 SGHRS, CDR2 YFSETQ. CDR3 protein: CASKSQPSGLYNEQFF. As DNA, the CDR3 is TGCGCCAGCAAATCACAACCCTCTGGACTGTACAATGAGCAGTTCTTC.

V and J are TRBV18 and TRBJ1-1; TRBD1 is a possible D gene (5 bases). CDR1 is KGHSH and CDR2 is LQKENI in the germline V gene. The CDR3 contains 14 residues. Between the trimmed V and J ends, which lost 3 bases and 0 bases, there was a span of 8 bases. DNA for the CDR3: TGTGCCAGCTCACCTCAGGGCCTGAACACTGAAGCTTTCTTT. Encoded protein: CASSPQGLNTEAFF.

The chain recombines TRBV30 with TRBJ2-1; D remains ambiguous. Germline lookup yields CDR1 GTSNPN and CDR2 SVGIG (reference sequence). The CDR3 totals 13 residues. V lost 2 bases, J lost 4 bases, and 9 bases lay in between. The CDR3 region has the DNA TGTGCCTGGAGTCTGGCTAATTACAATGAGCAGTTCTTC. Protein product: CAWSLANYNEQFF.

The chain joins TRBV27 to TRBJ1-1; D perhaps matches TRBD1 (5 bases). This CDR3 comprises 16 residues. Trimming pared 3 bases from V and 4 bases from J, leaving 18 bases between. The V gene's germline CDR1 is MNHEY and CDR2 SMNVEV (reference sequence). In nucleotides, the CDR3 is TGTGCCAGCAGTTTCGGGACCCCGAGTAGCGGCACTGAAGCTTTCTTT. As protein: CASSFGTPSSGTEAFF.

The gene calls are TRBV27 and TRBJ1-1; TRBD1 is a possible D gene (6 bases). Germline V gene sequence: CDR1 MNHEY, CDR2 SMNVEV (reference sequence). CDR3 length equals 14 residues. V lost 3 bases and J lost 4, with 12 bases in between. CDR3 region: CASSFGGAGTEAFF. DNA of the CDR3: TGTGCCAGCAGTTTTGGGGGCGCGGGCACTGAAGCTTTCTTT.

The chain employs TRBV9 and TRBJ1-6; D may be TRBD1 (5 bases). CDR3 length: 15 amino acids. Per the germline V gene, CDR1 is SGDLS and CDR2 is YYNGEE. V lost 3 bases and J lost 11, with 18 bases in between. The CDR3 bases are TGTGCCAGCAGCGAGGGACCAACTAGGAATACACCCCTCCACTTT. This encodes CASSEGPTRNTPLHF.

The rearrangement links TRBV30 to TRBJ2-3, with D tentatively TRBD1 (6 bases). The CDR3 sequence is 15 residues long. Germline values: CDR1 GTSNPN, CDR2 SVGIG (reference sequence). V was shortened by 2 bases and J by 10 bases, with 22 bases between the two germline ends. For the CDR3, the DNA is TGTGCCTGGAGTTTGACAGGCGTTATGCTGCGACCGCAGTATTTT. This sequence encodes CAWSLTGVMLRPQYF. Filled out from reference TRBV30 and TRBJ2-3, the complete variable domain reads SQTIHQWPATLVQPVGSPLSLECTVEGTSNPNLYWYRQAAGRGLQLLFYSVGIGQISSEVPQNLSASRPQDRQFILSSKKLLLSDSGFYLCAWSLTGVMLRPQYFGPGTRLTVL.

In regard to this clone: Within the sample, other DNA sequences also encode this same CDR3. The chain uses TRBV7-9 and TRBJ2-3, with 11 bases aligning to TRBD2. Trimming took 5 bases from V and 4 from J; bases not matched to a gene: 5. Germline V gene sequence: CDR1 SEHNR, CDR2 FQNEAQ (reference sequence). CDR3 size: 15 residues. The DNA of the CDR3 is TGTGCCAGCAGCCCCAGACTAGCGGGATCAGATACGCAGTATTTT. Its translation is CASSPRLAGSDTQYF.

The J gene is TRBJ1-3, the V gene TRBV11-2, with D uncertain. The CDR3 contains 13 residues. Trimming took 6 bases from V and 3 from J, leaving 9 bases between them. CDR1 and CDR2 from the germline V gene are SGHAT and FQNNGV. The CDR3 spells CASSGRVGNTIYF. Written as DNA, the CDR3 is TGTGCCAGCAGTGGCCGAGTTGGAAACACCATATATTTT.

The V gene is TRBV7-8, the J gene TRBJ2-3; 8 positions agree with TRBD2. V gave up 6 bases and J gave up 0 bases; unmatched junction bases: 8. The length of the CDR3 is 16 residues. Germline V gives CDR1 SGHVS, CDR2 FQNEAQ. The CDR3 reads CASRPEPSGSTDTQYF. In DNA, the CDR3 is TGTGCCAGCAGGCCGGAACCTAGCGGGAGCACAGATACGCAGTATTTT.

The CDR3 coding sequence is TGTGCCAGCAGCCCTACTATGGACCCCTACAATGAGCAGTTCTTC. It specifies CASSPTMDPYNEQFF. The J gene is TRBJ2-1, the V gene TRBV7-9; D gene uncertain. With 5 bases removed from V and 2 bases from J, the gap between germline ends came to 13 bases. The length of the CDR3 is 15 residues. The germline gives CDR1 SEHNR, CDR2 FQNEAQ (reference sequence).

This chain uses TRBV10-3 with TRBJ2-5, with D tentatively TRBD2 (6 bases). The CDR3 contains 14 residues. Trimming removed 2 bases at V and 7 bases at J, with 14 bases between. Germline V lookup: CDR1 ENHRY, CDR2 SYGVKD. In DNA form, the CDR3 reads TGTGCCATCAGTGAGCCCCGCGGGGTTTCGACCCAGTACTTC. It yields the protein CAISEPRGVSTQYF.

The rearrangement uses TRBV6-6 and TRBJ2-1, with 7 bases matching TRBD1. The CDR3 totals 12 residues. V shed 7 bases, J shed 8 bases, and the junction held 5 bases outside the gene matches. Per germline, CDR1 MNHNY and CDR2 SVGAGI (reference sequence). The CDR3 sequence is CASTNRGDEQFF. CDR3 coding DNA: TGTGCCAGCACCAACAGGGGCGATGAGCAGTTCTTC.

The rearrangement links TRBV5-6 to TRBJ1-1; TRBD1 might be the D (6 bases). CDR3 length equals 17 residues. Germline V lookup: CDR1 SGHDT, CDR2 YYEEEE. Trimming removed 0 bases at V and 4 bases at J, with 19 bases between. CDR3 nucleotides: TGTGCCAGCAGCTTGGAGGACAGCCGGTTTAGGAGCACTGAAGCTTTCTTT. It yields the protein CASSLEDSRFRSTEAFF.

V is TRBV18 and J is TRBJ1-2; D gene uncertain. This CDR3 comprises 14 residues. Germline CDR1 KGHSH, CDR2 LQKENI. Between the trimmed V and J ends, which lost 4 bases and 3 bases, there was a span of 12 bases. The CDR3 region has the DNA TGTGCCAGCTCACAATCGAGGGAATACTATGGCTACACCTTC. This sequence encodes CASSQSREYYGYTF. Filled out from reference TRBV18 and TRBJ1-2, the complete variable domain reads NAGVMQNPRHLVRRRGQEARLRCSPMKGHSHVYWYRQLPEEGLKFMVYLQKENIIDESGMPKERFSAEFPKEGPSILRIQQVVRGDSAAYFCASSQSREYYGYTFGSGTRLTVV.